A single sample is the source of the 13 T cell receptor beta chains below, sequenced in a study of beta chain features in type 1 diabetes. No cognate antigen is known for these TCRs. Of the isolated RNA, all was reverse transcribed, and so the sequenced material was expressed TCRB transcripts. Using immunoSEQ multiplex PCR, the repertoire was profiled, and TCRdb retains in-frame clones only, with some absent. This sample has roughly 290,000 clones, with roughly 15% found just once. Study-wide results and limits: A moderate, significant TCRB CDR3 shortening appeared in type 1 diabetes across four CD4+ subsets.

The sequenced material came from naive CD4+ T cells from blood. These receptors all come from a man aged 18-30 years with type 1 diabetes.

This clone was counted between two and nine times. The chain employs TRBV27 and TRBJ1-1, with 7 bases that match TRBD1. The CDR3 is 13 residues long. V lost 6 bases to trimming and J lost 4 bases; unmatched junction nucleotides: 5. CDR1 is MNHEY and CDR2 is SMNVEV in the germline V gene (reference sequence). The CDR3 region is CASRSTGFTEAFF. The CDR3 DNA reads TGTGCCAGCAGGTCGACAGGGTTCACTGAAGCTTTCTTT.

A few counts support this clone. This sequence joins TRBV10-1 and TRBJ2-5; D might be TRBD2 (5 bases). The length of the CDR3 is 14 residues. Germline assignment: CDR1 WNHNN and CDR2 SYGVQD (reference sequence). The V end was cut by 2 bases, the J end by 1 base, with 8 bases between. The CDR3 region is CASSEAGSQETQYF. The CDR3 coding sequence is TGCGCCAGCAGTGAGGCGGGCAGCCAAGAGACCCAGTACTTC.

This clone came up a few times. V is TRBV4-1 and J is TRBJ2-3, with D possibly matching TRBD2 (6 bases). Trimming removed 1 base from V and 11 bases from J, with 22 bases in between. The germline V gene encodes CDR1 MGHRA and CDR2 YSYEKL. This CDR3 comprises 16 residues. The CDR3 DNA follows: TGCGCCAGCAGCCAAGTGGAGGGAACAGAGGTCTTGGGGCAGTATTTT. Its protein is CASSQVEGTEVLGQYF.

The chain carries TRBV29-1 and TRBJ2-3; 12 nucleotides match TRBD1. There are 18 residues in the CDR3. V shed 8 bases and J 2 bases; nucleotides not matched to a gene: 17. Germline V gene sequence: CDR1 SQVTM, CDR2 ANQGSEA. The CDR3 DNA reads as TGCAGCTTTTCGGGGACAGGGGGCCGGAATGGAATCACAGATACGCAGTATTTT. Its translation: CSFSGTGGRNGITDTQYF.

This clone has a handful of counts. The V gene is TRBV6-5, the J gene TRBJ2-3; weak D call: TRBD1 (5 bases). Trimming stripped 6 bases from V and 1 base from J, with 11 bases between. The CDR3 has 14 residues. Germline V gene sequence: CDR1 MNHEY, CDR2 SVGAGI. This CDR3 reads CASRQGPGTDTQYF. In nucleotides, the CDR3 is TGTGCCAGCAGGCAGGGTCCGGGCACAGATACGCAGTATTTT.

The chain recombines TRBV5-1 with TRBJ2-7; D is unresolved. The CDR3 loop spans 14 amino acids. V lost 2 bases and J 0 bases, leaving 9 bases between the germline ends. CDR1 and CDR2 from the germline V gene are SGHRS and YFSETQ. The CDR3 bases are TGCGCCAGCAGCTTTGGGCAGAGCTCCTACGAGCAGTACTTC. This encodes CASSFGQSSYEQYF.

The chain uses TRBV15 and TRBJ2-7, with a possible D match to TRBD2 (5 bases). V lost 0 bases and J 4 bases, leaving 13 bases between the germline ends. There are 15 residues in the CDR3. Germline CDR1 and CDR2: LNHNV and YYDKDF (reference sequence). The CDR3: CATSRDLGRTYEQYF. The CDR3 region has the DNA TGTGCCACCAGCAGAGATCTCGGAAGGACTTACGAGCAGTACTTC. Full variable domain (remainder filled in from reference TRBV15 and TRBJ2-7): DAMVIQNPRYQVTQFGKPVTLSCSQTLNHNVMYWYQQKSSQAPKLLFHYYDKDFNNEADTPDNFQSRRPNTSFCFLDIRSPGLGDTAMYLCATSRDLGRTYEQYFGPGTRLTVT.

In this sample, this clone turned up a few times. This chain uses TRBV29-1 with TRBJ2-1, with 9 bases matching TRBD1. The junction had 4 bases not matched to a gene; V was cut back by 7 bases and J by 3 bases. CDR1 and CDR2 (germline): SQVTM, ANQGSEA. This CDR3 is 13 amino acids long. In DNA form, the CDR3 reads TGCAGCGCCCCGGGACAGGGCTACAATGAGCAGTTCTTC. This gives the protein CSAPGQGYNEQFF.

This clone was observed a handful of times. The genes are TRBV5-1 and TRBJ2-1, with unresolved D. There are 15 residues in the CDR3. Germline lookup yields CDR1 SGHRS and CDR2 YFSETQ. V lost 0 bases and J lost 0, with 7 bases in between. CDR3 DNA sequence: TGCGCCAGCAGCTTGGTATCTAGCTCCTACAATGAGCAGTTCTTC. Translation: CASSLVSSSYNEQFF.

This clone was seen a few times. CDR3 DNA sequence: TGTGCCAGCAGGACAGGGTTTGACAATCAGCCCCAGCATTTT. It yields the protein CASRTGFDNQPQHF. The genes are TRBV6-6 and TRBJ1-5; 7 nucleotides match TRBD1. V was pared by 6 bases and J by 3 bases, with 5 bases of the junction left unmatched. The CDR3 is 14 amino acids. The germline gives CDR1 MNHNY, CDR2 SVGAGI (reference sequence).

This clone turned up a few times. The genes are TRBV4-1 and TRBJ2-4; TRBD2 might be the D (6 bases). Trimming shortened V by 2 bases and J by 0 bases, and 8 bases separated the two germline ends. Germline CDR1 MGHRA, CDR2 YSYEKL. CDR3 length: 15 amino acids. The CDR3 reads CASSQRGLAKNIQYF. The CDR3 DNA sequence: TGCGCCAGCAGCCAAAGGGGACTAGCCAAAAACATTCAGTACTTC.

In this sample, this clone turned up a few times. This chain joins TRBV5-1 and TRBJ2-1, with 7 bases that match TRBD1. This CDR3 has 17 residues. The germline V gene has CDR1 SGHRS and CDR2 YFSETQ. The J segment lost 0 bases and the V segment lost 2 bases, leaving 8 bases of the junction unmatched. The CDR3 DNA follows: TGCGCCAGCAGCTTATATAGGGGGCTGAGCTCCTACAATGAGCAGTTCTTC. It yields the protein CASSLYRGLSSYNEQFF.

The DNA of the CDR3 is TGCAGCGTCGCCGGGACAGGGGGCTACACAGATACGCAGTATTTT. This gives the protein CSVAGTGGYTDTQYF. V usage is TRBV29-1 and J usage is TRBJ2-3, with TRBD1 identical over 12 bases. V shed 6 bases, J shed 2 bases, and the junction held 6 bases outside the gene matches. The germline CDR1 and CDR2 sequences are SQVTM and ANQGSEA. The CDR3 length is 15 residues.